This entry lists 32 T cell receptor beta chains sequenced from one sample in a study of cytomegalovirus exposure and HLA in healthy donors. Sequencing used immunoSEQ multiplex PCR; TCRdb keeps in-frame clones, though not all of them. The top ten clones hold roughly 3% of a sample with more than 55,000 clones, 75% to 95% of them seen once. The sequencing sample was made of PBMCs. The origin of the receptors is a young man in good health and CMV-seronegative.

For the CDR3, the DNA is TGTGCCAGCAGTCCGGACAGGGTAGGCGCCGGGGAGCTGTTTTTT. Protein: CASSPDRVGAGELFF. This chain uses TRBV7-9 with TRBJ2-2, with 8 bases identical to TRBD1. The junction had 9 bases not matched to a gene; V was cut back by 6 bases and J by 6 bases. The CDR3 consists of 15 residues. CDR1 is SEHNR, CDR2 FQNEAQ, per germline (reference sequence).

As regards this clone: As the CDR3 is not closed by the conserved phenylalanine or tryptophan, this likely results from a read error. Because the CDR3's place on the DNA is in doubt, the DNA is left out and the CDR3 is given as listed by TCRdb. The V gene is TRBV29-1, the J gene TRBJ1-5. The germline V gene encodes CDR1 SQVTM and CDR2 ANQGSEA. The CDR3 has 14 residues if both end residues are counted. CDR3 region: CSVEGLLAWQPGRV.

The chain couples TRBV28 to TRBJ2-7, with D maybe TRBD2 (5 bases). Germline V gene data show CDR1 as MDHEN and CDR2 as SYDVKM. The CDR3 runs 15 residues. Trimming removed 3 bases from V and 7 bases from J, with 19 bases in between. Written as DNA, the CDR3 is TGTGCCAGCAGTTTTCTGCTAGACGGGGTGGGGGAGCAGTACTTC. Protein: CASSFLLDGVGEQYF.

The chain has TRBV2 and TRBJ2-5, with TRBD1 identical over 8 bases. This CDR3 is built from 16 residues. The germline gives CDR1 SNHLY, CDR2 FYNNEI. The junction had 9 bases not matched to a gene; V was cut back by 2 bases and J by 4 bases. The CDR3 sequence is CASSETRQGFRETQYF. In DNA form, the CDR3 reads TGTGCCAGCAGTGAAACGAGACAGGGGTTTCGAGAGACCCAGTACTTC. The whole variable domain, remainder taken from reference TRBV2 and TRBJ2-5, is EPEVTQTPSHQVTQMGQEVILRCVPISNHLYFYWYRQILGQKVEFLVSFYNNEISEKSEIFDDQFSVERPDGSNFTLKIRSTKLEDSAMYFCASSETRQGFRETQYFGPGTRLLVL.

This clone was observed once. The J gene is TRBJ2-3, the V gene TRBV2, with D possibly matching TRBD1 (6 bases). Per the germline V gene, CDR1 is SNHLY and CDR2 is FYNNEI. Trimming shortened V by 11 bases and J by 2 bases, and 20 bases separated the two germline ends. This CDR3 region has 15 residues. CDR3 sequence reads: CAAQAGTLSTDTQYF. Written as DNA, the CDR3 is TGTGCCGCCCAGGCCGGGACACTGTCCACAGATACGCAGTATTTT. Drawing the rest from reference TRBV2 and TRBJ2-3, the complete variable domain is EPEVTQTPSHQVTQMGQEVILRCVPISNHLYFYWYRQILGQKVEFLVSFYNNEISEKSEIFDDQFSVERPDGSNFTLKIRSTKLEDSAMYFCAAQAGTLSTDTQYFGPGTRLTVL.

J is TRBJ2-5 and V is TRBV7-9, with 8 bases that match TRBD2. V gave up 3 bases and J gave up 1 base; unmatched junction bases: 1. There are 14 residues in the CDR3. From germline, CDR1 is SEHNR and CDR2 FQNEAQ (reference sequence). The CDR3 protein is CASSFSGIQETQYF. For the CDR3, the DNA is TGTGCCAGCAGCTTTAGCGGGATCCAAGAGACCCAGTACTTC.

The chain is built from TRBV28 and TRBJ1-2; 10 bases agree with TRBD1. The CDR3 extends over 14 amino acids. Germline V gene sequence: CDR1 MDHEN, CDR2 SYDVKM. V was pared by 6 bases and J by 6 bases, with 7 bases of the junction left unmatched. CDR3 sequence (DNA): TGTGCCAGCAGCTGGGACAGGGGAGATGATGGCTACACCTTC. Translation gives CASSWDRGDDGYTF.

This clone was recorded once. This chain joins TRBV28 and TRBJ2-5; the match to TRBD2 covers 7 bases. Germline CDR1 and CDR2: MDHEN and SYDVKM. Trimming took 7 bases from V and 5 from J; bases not matched to a gene: 10. The CDR3 spans 14 residues. This CDR3 is CASTFPGRLETQYF. The CDR3 DNA follows: TGTGCCAGCACTTTCCCCGGGAGGTTGGAGACCCAGTACTTC. The variable domain in full, with the rest retrieved from reference TRBV28 and TRBJ2-5, is DVKVTQSSRYLVKRTGEKVFLECVQDMDHENMFWYRQDPGLGLRLIYFSYDVKMKEKGDIPEGYSVSREKKERFSLILESASTNQTSMYLCASTFPGRLETQYFGPGTRLLVL.

V usage is TRBV28 and J usage is TRBJ1-5, with 8 nucleotides matching TRBD1. This CDR3 has 15 amino acids. Unmatched junction bases numbered 6, after V lost 5 bases and J lost 3 bases. Germline V gene data show CDR1 as MDHEN and CDR2 as SYDVKM. This chain's CDR3 is CASSPRTGYNQPQHF. Written as DNA, the CDR3 is TGTGCCAGCAGTCCAAGGACAGGGTACAATCAGCCCCAGCATTTT.

V is TRBV19 and J is TRBJ2-2; 8 bases are a match to TRBD2. Germline lookup yields CDR1 LNHDA and CDR2 SQIVND (reference sequence). The CDR3 has 15 residues. The V segment lost 7 bases and the J segment 5 bases; nucleotides outside the gene matches: 9. The CDR3 is CASMVGLGFTGELFF. CDR3 sequence (DNA): TGTGCCAGTATGGTGGGACTAGGGTTTACCGGGGAGCTGTTTTTT.

The genes are TRBV14 and TRBJ1-2, with D unresolved. V was cut by 1 base and J by 0 bases, with 9 bases left in between. Germline V lookup: CDR1 SGHDN, CDR2 FVKESK. The CDR3 runs to 15 residues. The CDR3 DNA reads TGTGCCAGCAGCCAAGGGTCTTACACTAACTATGGCTACACCTTC. Its protein product is CASSQGSYTNYGYTF.

J is TRBJ2-7 and V is TRBV4-1; a weak D match, TRBD1 (5 bases). The CDR3 sequence is 16 residues long. Germline values: CDR1 MGHRA, CDR2 YSYEKL. V lost 0 bases to trimming and J lost 1 base, with 13 bases between them. CDR3: CASSQDWAGFSYEQYF. DNA for the CDR3: TGCGCCAGCAGCCAAGATTGGGCAGGGTTTTCCTACGAGCAGTACTTC.

The rearrangement uses TRBV2 and TRBJ1-4; the match to TRBD1 covers 10 bases. Trimming at V came to 8 bases and at J to 8 bases, leaving 5 bases not matched to a gene. There are 13 residues in the CDR3. CDR1 is SNHLY and CDR2 is FYNNEI in the germline V gene. CDR3: CASHLTGGEKLFF. The CDR3 region has the DNA TGTGCCAGCCACCTGACAGGGGGCGAAAAACTGTTTTTT. The whole variable domain, filled in from reference TRBV2 and TRBJ1-4, reads EPEVTQTPSHQVTQMGQEVILRCVPISNHLYFYWYRQILGQKVEFLVSFYNNEISEKSEIFDDQFSVERPDGSNFTLKIRSTKLEDSAMYFCASHLTGGEKLFFGSGTQLSVL.

The chain is built from TRBV27 and TRBJ2-5; D gene uncertain. V gave up 2 bases and J gave up 4 bases, with 8 bases separating them. The germline gives CDR1 MNHEY, CDR2 SMNVEV (reference sequence). This CDR3 spans 13 amino acids. The CDR3 nucleotides read TGTGCCAGCAGTTTACACAACCCAGAGACCCAGTACTTC. Translating gives CASSLHNPETQYF.

CDR3 loop: CASSLDRDEQYF. In nucleotides, the CDR3 is TGCGCCAGCAGCTTGGACAGGGACGAGCAGTACTTC. The V call is TRBV5-1, the J call TRBJ2-7; D may be TRBD1 (6 bases). The CDR3 extends over 12 amino acids. The germline V gene has CDR1 SGHRS and CDR2 YFSETQ. V was trimmed by 0 bases and J by 5 bases, leaving 6 bases between them.

The V and J genes are TRBV18 and TRBJ2-7, with 10 nucleotides matching TRBD2. The CDR3 contains 15 residues. After removal of 3 bases from V and 5 bases from J, the junction contained 7 bases not matched to a gene. Germline CDR1 KGHSH, CDR2 LQKENI. In DNA form, the CDR3 reads TGTGCCAGCTCACCGGGGCTAGCGGGAGTCGACGAGCAGTACTTC. Its protein product is CASSPGLAGVDEQYF.

This chain links TRBV5-4 with TRBJ2-7; TRBD1 matches at 8 bases. The CDR3 covers 17 residues. The V gene end was trimmed by 0 bases and the J gene end by 0 bases; junction bases not matched to a gene: 8. CDR1 and CDR2 from the germline V gene are SGHNT and YYREEE (reference sequence). The CDR3 is CASSLGPSQGGSYEQYF. CDR3 nucleotides: TGTGCCAGCAGCTTGGGACCCTCACAGGGGGGCTCCTACGAGCAGTACTTC.

J is TRBJ2-2 and V is TRBV7-6; 8 bases map to TRBD1. The CDR3 extends over 16 amino acids. Losses at the gene ends were 3 bases for V and 4 bases for J; bases not matched to a gene: 7. CDR1 is SGHVS, CDR2 FNYEAQ, per germline. The CDR3: CASSLMQGAPTGELFF. The CDR3 DNA is TGTGCCAGCAGCTTGATGCAGGGGGCTCCCACCGGGGAGCTGTTTTTT.

This chain links TRBV5-8 with TRBJ2-1, with D possibly matching TRBD1 (5 bases). The germline gives CDR1 SGHTS, CDR2 YDEGEE. Trimming pared 5 bases from V and 0 bases from J, leaving 9 bases between. This CDR3 is built from 14 residues. CDR3 DNA: TGTGCCAGCAGGTGGGGCAGCTCCTACAATGAGCAGTTCTTC. Protein product: CASRWGSSYNEQFF. Variable domain in full (rest from reference TRBV5-8 and TRBJ2-1): EAGVTQSPTHLIKTRGQQATLRCSPISGHTSVYWYQQALGLGLQFLLWYDEGEERNRGNFPPRFSGRQFPNYSSELNVNALELEDSALYLCASRWGSSYNEQFFGPGTRLTVL.

This clone has a single count. This chain connects TRBV19 to TRBJ2-5; possibly TRBD1 for D (5 bases). The CDR3 has 13 amino acids. V lost 8 bases and J lost 0, with 10 bases in between. The V gene's germline CDR1 is LNHDA and CDR2 SQIVND (reference sequence). CDR3 sequence (DNA): TGTGCCAGTCGACCGACAGACCAAGAGACCCAGTACTTC. Translation gives CASRPTDQETQYF.

This sequence joins TRBV5-4 and TRBJ1-3; a weak D match, TRBD1 (5 bases). The CDR3 runs 17 residues. V dropped 3 bases and J dropped 0 bases, with 16 bases sitting between them. The germline CDR1 and CDR2 sequences are SGHNT and YYREEE (reference sequence). CDR3 nucleotides: TGTGCCAGCAGCTCGGACAAGCTTCGAAGCTCTGGAAACACCATATATTTT. This encodes CASSSDKLRSSGNTIYF.

The chain combines TRBV11-2 with TRBJ2-1; no firm D call. Trimming removed 5 bases at V and 0 bases at J, with 14 bases between. Germline CDR1 and CDR2: SGHAT and FQNNGV. The CDR3 length is 16 residues. CDR3 in DNA: TGTGCCAGCAGCCGCACCTCGGGTGTCTCCTACAATGAGCAGTTCTTC. Translated, it gives CASSRTSGVSYNEQFF.

The rearrangement uses TRBV7-9 and TRBJ2-7; a weak D match, TRBD1 (6 bases). Per the germline V gene, CDR1 is SEHNR and CDR2 is FQNEAQ (reference sequence). V was cut by 4 bases and J by 2 bases, with 18 bases left in between. This CDR3 contains 16 residues. This CDR3 is CASSSRRDTKPYEQYF. The CDR3, as DNA: TGTGCCAGCAGCTCGCGCCGGGACACTAAACCCTACGAGCAGTACTTC.

The genes are TRBV2 and TRBJ1-1, with 8 bases aligning to TRBD1. Germline loops: CDR1 SNHLY, CDR2 FYNNEI. The V segment lost 8 bases and the J segment 4 bases; nucleotides outside the gene matches: 15. This CDR3 spans 16 amino acids. CDR3 sequence reads: CASPGDRSLRTTEAFF. The DNA for the CDR3 is TGTGCCAGCCCCGGGGACAGGTCGTTGCGGACCACTGAAGCTTTCTTT.

The gene calls are TRBV5-1 and TRBJ2-1; 7 bases agree with TRBD2. There are 17 residues in the CDR3. In germline, CDR1 is SGHRS, CDR2 YFSETQ. V lost 1 base and J lost 6; bases outside the gene matches: 13. The chain's CDR3 is CASSLRPPGEGTNEQFF. The CDR3 DNA follows: TGCGCCAGCAGCTTGAGACCCCCGGGGGAGGGTACCAATGAGCAGTTCTTC.

By sample share, this clone is medium-sized. The chain links TRBV6-1 to TRBJ2-7, with 8 positions matching TRBD1. With 1 base clipped from V and 6 bases from J, the junction kept 8 bases outside the gene matches. This CDR3 has 15 amino acids. Germline V gives CDR1 MNHNS, CDR2 SASEGT. The CDR3 region has the DNA TGTGCCAGCAGTGAAGATCCGGACAGGGCCGGCGAGCAGTACTTC. Encoded protein: CASSEDPDRAGEQYF.

This chain connects TRBV7-3 to TRBJ2-7; 10 positions agree with TRBD2. The CDR3 contains 15 residues. Germline V lookup: CDR1 SGHTA, CDR2 FQGTGA. The trim removed 5 bases at V and 4 bases at J, leaving 8 bases unmatched. The CDR3 loop is CASSEAGGPQYEQYF. The CDR3 DNA is TGTGCCAGCAGCGAAGCGGGAGGGCCTCAATACGAGCAGTACTTC.

This chain uses TRBV27 with TRBJ1-5; 7 positions agree with TRBD1. Germline V lookup: CDR1 MNHEY, CDR2 SMNVEV (reference sequence). V was clipped by 2 bases and J by 2 bases; unmatched bases: 3. This CDR3 comprises 15 residues. The CDR3 nucleotides read TGTGCCAGCAGTTTAACAGGGGACGGCAATCAGCCCCAGCATTTT. Amino acids: CASSLTGDGNQPQHF.

V and J are TRBV18 and TRBJ2-3, with 12 nucleotides matching TRBD2. Losses at the gene ends were 5 bases for V and 6 bases for J; bases not matched to a gene: 6. The CDR3 is 15 residues long. Germline-derived CDR1 and CDR2 are KGHSH and LQKENI. CDR3 coding DNA: TGTGCCAGCTCATTCCCGGGACTAGCGGGTGATACGCAGTATTTT. Protein product: CASSFPGLAGDTQYF.

A word on this clone: Compared with germline, one end of the junction differs, possibly owing to a read error. CDR3 sequence (DNA): TGTGCCAGCAGTAACAGGGTAGGGTCCATGAACACTGAAGCTTTCTTT. Translated, it gives CASSNRVGSMNTEAFF. J is TRBJ1-1 and V is TRBV19; a possible D gene is TRBD1 (6 bases). Germline values: CDR1 LNHDA, CDR2 SQIVND (reference sequence). The CDR3 covers 16 residues.

The chain has TRBV10-1 and TRBJ1-5; 8 bases are shared with TRBD1. The germline gives CDR1 WNHNN, CDR2 SYGVQD (reference sequence). The CDR3 loop spans 17 amino acids. The V segment lost 8 bases and the J segment 5 bases; nucleotides outside the gene matches: 17. CDR3 region: CASRRGGWTGWDQPQHF. In nucleotides, the CDR3 is TGCGCCAGCCGGAGGGGGGGGTGGACAGGGTGGGATCAGCCCCAGCATTTT.

The rearrangement joins TRBV28 to TRBJ2-5; D remains ambiguous. The CDR3 loop spans 16 amino acids. Deletions cut 7 bases from V and 0 bases from J, with 18 bases between. Per the germline V gene, CDR1 is MDHEN and CDR2 is SYDVKM. Here the CDR3 DNA reads TGTGCCAGCACCCGTGGGCAGACCCGGTACCAAGAGACCCAGTACTTC. It encodes CASTRGQTRYQETQYF.